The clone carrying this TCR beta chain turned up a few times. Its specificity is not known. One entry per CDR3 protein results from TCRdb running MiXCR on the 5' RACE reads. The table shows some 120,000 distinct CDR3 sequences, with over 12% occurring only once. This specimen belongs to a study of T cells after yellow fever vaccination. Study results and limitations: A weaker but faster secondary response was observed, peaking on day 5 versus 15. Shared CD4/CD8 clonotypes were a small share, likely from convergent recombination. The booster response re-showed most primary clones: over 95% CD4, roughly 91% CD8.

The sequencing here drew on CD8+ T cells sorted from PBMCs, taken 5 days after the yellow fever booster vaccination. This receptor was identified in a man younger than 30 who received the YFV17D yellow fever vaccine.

The CDR3 sequence: CAISESIGQGGGEQFF. CDR3 DNA sequence: TGTGCCATCAGTGAGTCGATTGGACAGGGAGGCGGTGAGCAGTTCTTC. This chain joins TRBV10-3 and TRBJ2-1; TRBD1 agrees at 8 bases. V gave up 0 bases and J gave up 9 bases; unmatched junction bases: 10. There are 16 residues in the CDR3. Per germline, CDR1 ENHRY and CDR2 SYGVKD.